This T cell receptor (beta chain) was recorded in a study of blood T cells in healthy people across ages. A second roughly 7 to 11 cycle PCR used barcoded and J-beta primers. Each of the samples gave a minimum of 3 million paired-end reads that contained CDR3. One entry per CDR3 protein results from TCRdb running MiXCR on the 5' RACE reads. Of fewer than 800,000 distinct CDR3 sequences listed, about 30% are singletons. The study, taken as a whole, reports: Roughly linearly, TCR beta diversity per million T cells fell as age increased.

There are 13 residues in the CDR3. The germline CDR1 and CDR2 sequences are SQVTM and ANQGSEA. Trimming took off 6 bases at V and 4 bases at J, with 15 bases between the two ends. In the case of this clonotype: Its antigen remains unknown.

The source material was blood. The V gene is TRBV29-1, the J gene TRBJ1-1; perhaps TRBD1 as D (5 bases). The origin of this receptor is a woman of 80 years or more in good health. The CDR3 bases are TGCAGCGTCAAGCGCAGGGCTGCCACTGAAGCTTTCTTT. It translates to CSVKRRAATEAFF. Full variable domain (missing parts from reference TRBV29-1 and TRBJ1-1): SAVISQKPSRDICQRGTSLTIQCQVDSQVTMMFWYRQQPGQSLTLIATANQGSEATYESGFVIDKFPISRPNLTFSTLTVSNMSPEDSSIYLCSVKRRAATEAFFGQGTRLTVV.